Below, 32 T cell receptor beta chains from the same sample are listed, as sequenced in a study of T cell responses to AZD1222 COVID-19 vaccine. Measured with immunoSEQ multiplex PCR; TCRdb has only the in-frame clones, and not every one. The sample lists tens of thousands of clones, 75% to 90% occurring once. Sequencing used peripheral blood, obtained 28 days after the second AZD1222 dose. The receptors stem from an adult who received the AZD1222 COVID-19 vaccine.

V gene TRBV28 combines with J gene TRBJ2-5, with D maybe TRBD2 (6 bases). V gave up 6 bases and J gave up 1 base, with 15 bases separating them. Per germline, CDR1 MDHEN and CDR2 SYDVKM. CDR3 size: 15 residues. The CDR3 spells CASSALRGTQETQYF. The CDR3, as DNA: TGTGCCAGCAGCGCGCTTCGGGGGACCCAAGAGACCCAGTACTTC.

This chain uses TRBV29-1 with TRBJ2-1; 11 positions match TRBD2. Germline values: CDR1 SQVTM, CDR2 ANQGSEA. The CDR3 has 13 amino acids. The V segment lost 6 bases and the J segment 4 bases; nucleotides outside the gene matches: 2. CDR3 DNA sequence: TGCAGCGTGGGGACTAGCGGTTACAATGAGCAGTTCTTC. This sequence encodes CSVGTSGYNEQFF.

This rearrangement joins TRBV18 to TRBJ2-7; D tentatively reads TRBD1 or TRBD2 (6 bases each). V shed 4 bases and J shed 5 bases, with 18 bases lying between them. Germline CDR1 and CDR2: KGHSH and LQKENI. The CDR3 extends over 15 amino acids. CDR3 sequence reads: CASSRAGQGKDEQYF. CDR3 coding DNA: TGTGCCAGCTCACGAGCGGGTCAGGGGAAGGACGAGCAGTACTTC.

The chain carries TRBV2 and TRBJ1-2, with 7 bases matching TRBD1. V shed 4 bases, J shed 2 bases, and the junction held 1 base outside the gene matches. Per germline, CDR1 SNHLY and CDR2 FYNNEI. The CDR3 covers 13 residues. CDR3 protein: CASSVTGNYGYTF. DNA for the CDR3: TGTGCCAGCAGTGTGACAGGGAACTATGGCTACACCTTC.

The chain links TRBV6-2 or TRBV6-3 to TRBJ2-5, with D possibly being TRBD2 (7 bases). There are 13 residues in the CDR3. Per germline, CDR1 MNHEY and CDR2 SVGEGT. Trimming left V 0 bases short and J 9 bases short, with 11 bases between. CDR3 loop: CASSYSGGPPQYF. CDR3 nucleotide sequence: TGTGCCAGCAGTTACTCGGGGGGGCCACCCCAGTACTTC.

V and J are TRBV7-2 and TRBJ1-5, with a tentative D call TRBD1 (5 bases). V was clipped by 3 bases and J by 1 base, with 10 bases between them. This CDR3 has 15 amino acids. Germline V gene lookup returns CDR1 SGHTA and CDR2 FQGNSA. The CDR3 protein is CASSLFPGSNQPQHF. The CDR3 bases are TGTGCCAGCAGCTTGTTCCCAGGGAGCAATCAGCCCCAGCATTTT. Full variable domain (remainder filled in from reference TRBV7-2 and TRBJ1-5): GAGVSQSPSNKVTEKGKDVELRCDPISGHTALYWYRQSLGQGLEFLIYFQGNSAPDKSGLPSDRFSAERTGGSVSTLTIQRTQQEDSAVYLCASSLFPGSNQPQHFGDGTRLSIL.

This chain links TRBV28 with TRBJ2-3; TRBD2 agrees at 7 bases. CDR1 is MDHEN and CDR2 is SYDVKM in the germline V gene. This CDR3 contains 16 residues. J lost 0 bases, V lost 1 base, and 4 bases had no gene match. The CDR3 DNA reads TGTGCCAGCAGTTTATCCAGCGGGACTAGCACAGATACGCAGTATTTT. Translated, it gives CASSLSSGTSTDTQYF.

The rearrangement links TRBV24-1 to TRBJ2-1; 15 bases agree with TRBD2. Germline values: CDR1 KGHDR, CDR2 SFDVKD. With 3 bases clipped from V and 8 bases from J, the junction kept 10 bases outside the gene matches. The length of the CDR3 is 18 residues. CDR3 in DNA: TGTGCCACCAGTGATCCCGGGACTAGCGGGAGGACCCGCTATGAGCAGTTCTTC. Translated: CATSDPGTSGRTRYEQFF.

In DNA form, the CDR3 reads TGTGCCAGCAGTCGCGGGGGGACAGTCCGCTATGGCTACACCTTC. Protein product: CASSRGGTVRYGYTF. V is TRBV2 and J is TRBJ1-2; 7 positions agree with TRBD1. Unmatched junction bases numbered 10, after V lost 5 bases and J lost 4 bases. Looked up from germline, CDR1 is SNHLY and CDR2 is FYNNEI. The CDR3 runs to 15 residues.

The gene calls are TRBV28 and TRBJ2-1, with TRBD1 matching 7 bases. Unmatched junction bases numbered 8, after V lost 5 bases and J lost 4 bases. The CDR3 runs 15 residues. Germline V gene lookup returns CDR1 MDHEN and CDR2 SYDVKM. The CDR3 sequence is CASSLTRDRYNEQFF. CDR3 in DNA: TGTGCCAGCAGTCTGACTCGGGACAGATACAATGAGCAGTTCTTC. Based on the CDR3 plus reference TRBV28 and TRBJ2-1, the full variable domain is DVKVTQSSRYLVKRTGEKVFLECVQDMDHENMFWYRQDPGLGLRLIYFSYDVKMKEKGDIPEGYSVSREKKERFSLILESASTNQTSMYLCASSLTRDRYNEQFFGPGTRLTVL.

The V gene is TRBV28, the J gene TRBJ1-1; D unresolved. The CDR3 extends over 15 amino acids. The V and J ends lost 7 bases and 5 bases respectively, with 20 bases between them. The germline CDR1 and CDR2 sequences are MDHEN and SYDVKM. DNA of the CDR3: TGTGCCAGCAAGGGATGGACGGACGTAAGTACTGAAGCTTTCTTT. Translating it yields CASKGWTDVSTEAFF.

The chain employs TRBV10-3 and TRBJ1-5; a weak D match, TRBD1 (5 bases). This CDR3 spans 15 amino acids. V lost 4 bases to trimming and J lost 7 bases, with 17 bases between them. The V gene's germline CDR1 is ENHRY and CDR2 SYGVKD. The CDR3 bases are TGTGCCATCAGTGGTCAGGACCTTAGGGGACAGCCCCAGCATTTT. Translated, it gives CAISGQDLRGQPQHF.

The gene calls are TRBV12-5 and TRBJ1-5; D is uncertain. The V gene lost 4 bases and the J gene lost 6 bases, with 16 bases spanning the gap. The length of the CDR3 is 15 residues. CDR1 is LGHNT and CDR2 is FRNRAP in the germline V gene. The CDR3 here is CASGYLSGGCQPQHF. CDR3 nucleotides: TGTGCTAGTGGTTACCTAAGTGGCGGGTGTCAGCCCCAGCATTTT.

This sequence joins TRBV20-1 and TRBJ2-5; D is unclear. The CDR3 sequence is 10 residues long. V was shortened by 4 bases and J by 5 bases, with 5 bases between the two germline ends. The germline V gene has CDR1 DFQATT and CDR2 SNEGSKA (reference sequence). CDR3: CSATRETQYF. In DNA, the CDR3 is TGCAGTGCTACACGCGAGACCCAGTACTTC.

Sample share makes this clone medium-sized. This CDR3 is CASSQTSGSYNEQFF. CDR3 DNA sequence: TGTGCCAGTAGTCAAACTAGTGGGTCCTACAATGAGCAGTTCTTC. The chain links TRBV19 to TRBJ2-1; possible D gene TRBD2, 5 bases. The germline CDR1 and CDR2 sequences are LNHDA and SQIVND (reference sequence). The CDR3 is 15 residues long. V dropped 5 bases and J dropped 1 base, with 12 bases sitting between them.

The V and J genes are TRBV6-2 or TRBV6-3 and TRBJ2-7; 8 bases are a match to TRBD1. CDR3 length equals 13 residues. V was pared by 6 bases and J by 7 bases, with 8 bases of the junction left unmatched. Germline V gives CDR1 MNHEY, CDR2 SVGEGT. Here the CDR3 DNA reads TGTGCCAGCAGCCGACAGGGGTCTAGGGAGCAGTACTTC. Its protein is CASSRQGSREQYF.

V usage is TRBV28 and J usage is TRBJ2-1, with TRBD2 matching 15 bases. CDR1 is MDHEN and CDR2 is SYDVKM in the germline V gene. This CDR3 has 16 amino acids. V trimming: 4 bases; J trimming: 8 bases; junction bases outside the gene matches: 6. Here the CDR3 reads CASSSGLAGGAHEQFF. CDR3 DNA sequence: TGTGCCAGCAGTTCCGGACTAGCGGGAGGGGCCCATGAGCAGTTCTTC.

In this sample, this clone turned up once. The CDR3, as DNA: TGTGCCAGCAGTAGGACAGGGACGGACTATGGCTACACCTTC. Translating it yields CASSRTGTDYGYTF. The V call is TRBV2, the J call TRBJ1-2, with 8 bases aligning to TRBD1. With V trimmed by 5 bases and J by 3 bases, 5 bases remained unmatched. Germline assignment: CDR1 SNHLY and CDR2 FYNNEI. This CDR3 spans 14 amino acids.

The rearrangement uses TRBV5-6 and TRBJ2-3; 9 nucleotides line up with TRBD1. Germline-derived CDR1 and CDR2 are SGHDT and YYEEEE. The V segment lost 7 bases and the J segment 4 bases; nucleotides outside the gene matches: 10. The CDR3 is 15 amino acids. The CDR3 DNA is TGTGCCAGCGGGCCCCGGACAGGGGTCCCAGATACGCAGTATTTT. It yields the protein CASGPRTGVPDTQYF.

The chain links TRBV29-1 to TRBJ2-7; TRBD1 aligns across 7 bases. Germline trimming cut 0 bases from V and 6 bases from J; bases unmatched to any gene: 11. This CDR3 is 15 amino acids long. Germline CDR1 SQVTM, CDR2 ANQGSEA. CDR3 sequence: CSVEDPKTGVSEQYF. The CDR3 DNA reads TGCAGCGTTGAAGATCCTAAAACAGGGGTCAGCGAGCAGTACTTC.

This chain joins TRBV3-1 (or the pseudogene TRBV3-2) and TRBJ1-3; TRBD1 agrees at 9 bases. The CDR3 spans 16 residues. V shed 4 bases, J shed 0 bases, and the junction held 4 bases outside the gene matches. Germline V gene lookup returns CDR1 LGHDT and CDR2 YNNKEL (reference sequence). In nucleotides, the CDR3 is TGTGCCAGCAGCCCGGGACAGGGAATCTCTGGAAACACCATATATTTT. This codes for CASSPGQGISGNTIYF.

The rearrangement joins TRBV6-5 to TRBJ2-7; 11 bases align to TRBD1. This CDR3 contains 16 residues. V was clipped by 3 bases and J by 1 base; unmatched bases: 5. Germline CDR1 is MNHEY and CDR2 is SVGAGI. CDR3 coding DNA: TGTGCCAGCAGTTATTCCGGGACAGGGGGGTCCTACGAGCAGTACTTC. Its protein is CASSYSGTGGSYEQYF.

The rearrangement joins TRBV20-1 to TRBJ2-5, with a tentative D call TRBD2 (6 bases). The V end was cut by 6 bases, the J end by 5 bases, with 10 bases between. The germline gives CDR1 DFQATT, CDR2 SNEGSKA (reference sequence). This CDR3 is 11 amino acids long. CDR3 DNA sequence: TGCAGTGCGAGACTAGGGGAGACCCAGTACTTC. This gives the protein CSARLGETQYF.

The chain combines TRBV5-6 with TRBJ2-5, with a possible D match to TRBD1 (5 bases). V was cut by 4 bases and J by 3 bases, with 19 bases left in between. Germline V gene lookup returns CDR1 SGHDT and CDR2 YYEEEE. This CDR3 spans 16 amino acids. The CDR3 coding sequence is TGTGCCAGCAGCAGTATTACAGGCCCTGAGGAAGAGACCCAGTACTTC. Amino acid sequence: CASSSITGPEEETQYF.

J is TRBJ1-1 and V is TRBV19; D uncertain. V was trimmed by 5 bases and J by 5 bases, leaving 6 bases between them. Germline values: CDR1 LNHDA, CDR2 SQIVND (reference sequence). The CDR3 loop spans 11 amino acids. The CDR3 nucleotides are TGTGCCAGTAGTCGTAAGACTGAAGCTTTCTTT. Its translation is CASSRKTEAFF.

This chain uses TRBV5-1 with TRBJ1-1; 8 nucleotides match TRBD1. This CDR3 is 14 amino acids long. V was pared by 2 bases and J by 5 bases, with 5 bases of the junction left unmatched. Germline CDR1 SGHRS, CDR2 YFSETQ. This chain's CDR3 is CASSFSTGGTEAFF. The CDR3 region has the DNA TGCGCCAGCAGCTTTTCTACAGGGGGAACTGAAGCTTTCTTT.

The chain combines TRBV6-5 with TRBJ2-7; D is uncertain. The germline V gene encodes CDR1 MNHEY and CDR2 SVGAGI. V lost 2 bases to trimming and J lost 3 bases, with 14 bases between them. The CDR3 length is 15 residues. CDR3: CASSYGSGTGYEQYF. The DNA of the CDR3 is TGTGCCAGCAGTTACGGTTCGGGTACTGGCTACGAGCAGTACTTC.

The chain combines TRBV29-1 with TRBJ2-1; D is unresolved. Trimming removed 3 bases from V and 4 bases from J, with 10 bases in between. The CDR3 loop spans 13 amino acids. In germline, CDR1 is SQVTM, CDR2 ANQGSEA. The CDR3 sequence is CSVEVALYNEQFF. CDR3 bases: TGCAGCGTTGAGGTAGCTCTTTACAATGAGCAGTTCTTC.

To note about this clone: An end of the junction differs from the germline gene, which may be a read error. This chain joins TRBV5-1 and TRBJ2-3, with D tentatively TRBD1 (6 bases). Germline CDR1 is SGHRS and CDR2 is YFSETQ. This CDR3 is built from 18 residues. CDR3 nucleotides: TGTGCCAGCAGTGTTGGTAGGGGGAGCCGGCCAGTAGCAGATACGCAGTATTTT. Encoded protein: CASSVGRGSRPVADTQYF.

The rearrangement links TRBV28 to TRBJ1-1, with unresolved D. V gave up 3 bases and J gave up 5 bases, with 13 bases separating them. This CDR3 spans 14 amino acids. Germline CDR1 and CDR2: MDHEN and SYDVKM. The CDR3 region is CASSFLTEHTEAFF. DNA of the CDR3: TGTGCCAGCAGTTTTTTAACAGAGCATACTGAAGCTTTCTTT.

The gene calls are TRBV4-1 and TRBJ2-3, with D unresolved. Trimming left V 1 base short and J 0 bases short, with 11 bases between. The CDR3 is 16 amino acids. Germline assignment: CDR1 MGHRA and CDR2 YSYEKL. The CDR3 nucleotides read TGCGCCAGCAGCCAAGGTCGGACCTCTAGCACAGATACGCAGTATTTT. Protein: CASSQGRTSSTDTQYF.

The chain is built from TRBV5-1 and TRBJ1-2; 9 positions agree with TRBD1. Germline CDR1 is SGHRS and CDR2 is YFSETQ. The CDR3 contains 16 residues. The V and J ends lost 2 bases and 4 bases, in that order; junction bases with no gene match: 9. In nucleotides, the CDR3 is TGCGCCAGCAGCTTCGGGACAGGGCCTCTTGGCTATGGCTACACCTTC. It yields the protein CASSFGTGPLGYGYTF.